The sequence of this T cell receptor beta chain was determined in a study of blood T cell repertoires in COVID-19. Across the whole study: The samples span acute and convalescent COVID-19 from the United States, Italy and Spain. Nucleic acid was either cDNA or gDNA, and it came from T cells, B-cell-depleted T cells, or PBMCs.

As processed by the authors: Amplification with reference gene primers provided the estimates of nucleated cell counts. Here immunoSEQ multiplex PCR was the method, and the copy in TCRdb shows in-frame clones only, minus some. V and J calls and clone size are given by that table; D and trimming were obtained from the DNA. The data contain 200,000 to 250,000 clones, approximately 82% of them singletons. This clone appeared a few times. The germline gives CDR1 MDHEN, CDR2 SYDVKM. V lost 7 bases, J lost 9 bases, and 13 bases stayed unmatched. The CDR3 is 15 amino acids. The V and J genes are TRBV28 and TRBJ2-1; 9 bases fit TRBD1. Input material: peripheral blood. The origin of this receptor is a man aged 45-65 years with active or convalescent COVID-19. CDR3 region: CASNLRQGGVGEQFF. The CDR3 DNA is TGTGCCAGCAACCTCCGACAGGGGGGAGTTGGTGAGCAGTTCTTC.